This T cell receptor beta chain emerged from a study of cytotoxic CD8 clonotypes in ibrutinib-treated CLL (dated by TCRdb to 2020 to 2022). In the study overall: The cohort included roughly 15 treatment-naive and some twelve relapsed/refractory patients; about 18 were IGHV unmutated. Partial responses were observed in 24 patients and complete responses in 2; after a median follow-up of 68 months, remission was maintained in roughly 14 patients and progression was observed in approximately twelve. The response samples were drawn at a median of roughly eleven months into treatment, with a range of roughly 6 to 40 months. An average of around 250,000 productive templates and 94,082 productive rearrangements was obtained per sample. Longitudinal samples were available for about 30% of the 86 trial participants. Cryopreserved peripheral blood mononuclear cells were collected before treatment, at response, and at either disease progression or sustained remission.

What the study reported, not specific to this receptor: Public clonotypes were rare and either contracted or stayed stable during treatment, and the rise in clonality at ibrutinib response reflected the expansion of private clonotypes. An increase in clonality was observed at ibrutinib response, with clonality remaining stable during sustained remission and falling back toward baseline at progression. Lymph node repertoires were not examined, and the timing of sampling was not matched between patients in sustained remission and those whose disease progressed. Baseline clonality exceeded that of age-matched healthy donors and correlated strongly with circulating CD8+ T-cell counts.

Regarding this clone: Its target antigen remains unknown. No much larger clone is present one base from it, and per-base qualities are unavailable.

A MiSeq instrument was used for deep resolution sequencing, which targeted depths ranging from 1 in 1 million up to 1 in 200,000 T cells, with coverage averaging 10x for each clonotype. The immunoSEQ hsTCRB Kit was used to generate TCR beta libraries. As for the authors' bioinformatics: ImmunoSEQ Data Assistant and ImmunoSEQ Analyzer were used for data analysis, and V, D and J genes were assigned according to IMGT definitions. Clonality, with values ranging from 0 to 1, was calculated as one minus the normalized Shannon entropy of productive rearrangement frequencies. Only overrepresented clonotypes making up at least 0.05% of the repertoire of each patient were included in the public clonotype analysis. Fewer than 15 repertoires from age-matched healthy donors, obtained from immuneACCESS, served as clonality controls. In its TCRdb copy, this immuneACCESS table keeps in-frame sequences only and misses some clones. Where compared with another copy, unresolved V genes explain less than half of these, and the others have no known cause. Clone size and the V and J calls come from that table; the DNA yielded D and trimming. This sample comprises around 16,000 clones, approximately 67% of them detected only once. The top ten constitute under 20% of the sample.

Taken from the germline V gene (reference sequence), the CDR1 and CDR2 loops are LNHDA and SQIVND. The CDR3 contains 13 residues, cysteine and phenylalanine counted. Left in the record is the CDR3 DNA by itself, 39 bases read in frame from the first base. At the junction V is shortened by 6 bases and J by 6 bases; bases outside the gene matches: 2. Approximately 2 micrograms of genomic DNA were extracted from cryopreserved PBMCs for TCR beta library preparation. Longitudinal blood samples from CLL patients on ibrutinib monotherapy were analyzed using high-throughput TCR beta sequencing. The patients took part in an open-label, single-center phase 2 trial of ibrutinib monotherapy.

The clonotype originates from a human donor with chronic lymphocytic leukemia. The rearrangement combines TRBV19 with TRBJ1-5; TRBD1 fits 10 bases in the junction. The sample here was PBMCs, taken before ibrutinib treatment. The DNA sequence is as follows: TGTGCCAGTAGCGGACAGGGGGGTCAGCCCCAGCATTTT. Its product reads: CASSGQGGQPQHF.